This T cell receptor beta chain was recorded in a study of CD8 T cells in ankylosing spondylitis. One entry per CDR3 protein, called by TCRdb with MiXCR from the 5' RACE reads. The sample records fewer than 130,000 distinct CDR3 sequences, more than 20% being singletons. This clonotype was observed a few times. The sample taken for sequencing was synovial fluid, either unsorted or a sorted T cell fraction (not recorded which). The sequence came from a male donor with ankylosing spondylitis.

CDR3 residues: CASSPYWRENHEQFF. The CDR3 bases are TGTGCCAGCAGCCCATACTGGCGGGAGAATCATGAGCAGTTCTTC. This chain connects TRBV5-4 to TRBJ2-1, with 7 nucleotides matching TRBD2. The CDR3 length is 15 residues. Per germline, CDR1 SGHNT and CDR2 YYREEE (reference sequence). Losses at the gene ends were 4 bases for V and 8 bases for J; bases not matched to a gene: 12.